Below are 8 T cell receptor beta chains sequenced from a single sample in a study of T cells in Graves' hyperthyroidism and ophthalmopathy. Amplified regions were TCR beta CDR3 sequences from RNA transcripts. Researchers ran a first-round RT-PCR on the TCR CDR3 using the HTBI primer set. TCRdb redid the calling of the multiplex PCR reads with MiXCR, one entry per CDR3 protein. The sample contains 700,000 to 950,000 distinct CDR3 sequences, about a third of which appear only once. The sequenced material came from blood. These receptors came from a woman between 35 and 50 years old with Graves' hyperthyroidism.

This clonotype was found a few times. The genes are TRBV2 and TRBJ1-2, with a possible D match to TRBD1 (6 bases). The V end lost 6 bases, the J end lost 4 bases, and 18 bases lay between the germline ends. The CDR3 is 15 residues long. Germline V lookup: CDR1 SNHLY, CDR2 FYNNEI. The CDR3 nucleotides are TGTGCCAGCAGCGTTTCGACAGGATTAACCTATGGCTACACCTTC. It encodes CASSVSTGLTYGYTF.

This clonotype was found many times. The chain couples TRBV7-2 to TRBJ1-5, with D perhaps matching TRBD1 (6 bases). V was pared by 4 bases and J by 7 bases, with 20 bases between. Looked up from germline, CDR1 is SGHTA and CDR2 is FQGNSA. CDR3 size: 16 residues. DNA for the CDR3: TGTGCCAGCAGCTCCCGTGGAACAGGGACGGGGCAGCCCCAGCATTTT. Translating gives CASSSRGTGTGQPQHF.

This clonotype has at least ten counts. The V call is TRBV15, the J call TRBJ2-6; D is unresolved. Per the germline V gene, CDR1 is LNHNV and CDR2 is YYDKDF (reference sequence). V was trimmed by 2 bases and J by 0 bases, leaving 8 bases between them. This CDR3 contains 16 residues. CDR3 in amino acids: CATSRPPSSGANVLTF. As DNA, the CDR3 is TGTGCCACCAGCAGACCCCCTAGCTCTGGGGCCAACGTCCTGACTTTC.

This clonotype was observed a few times. The rearrangement uses TRBV12-3 or TRBV12-4 and TRBJ1-6; D is ambiguous. V was clipped by 3 bases and J by 7 bases, with 10 bases between them. The CDR3 consists of 14 residues. DNA of the CDR3: TGTGCCAGCAGTTTGGTCAGGAGAAATTCACCCCTCCACTTT. Translation: CASSLVRRNSPLHF.

Remarks on this clonotype: This may be a read error: a much more frequent sequence differs by one nucleotide. The chain uses TRBV29-1 and TRBJ1-2; perhaps TRBD1 as D (6 bases). Deletions cut 4 bases from V and 5 bases from J, with 17 bases between. The CDR3 spans 14 residues. Germline-derived CDR1 and CDR2 are SQVTM and ANQGSEA. CDR3 sequence: CSVGGAQGGYGYTF. The CDR3 DNA follows: TGCAGCGTTGGAGGGGCACAGGGAGGGTATGGCTACACCTTC.

This clonotype has a handful of counts. V usage is TRBV12-3 or TRBV12-4 and J usage is TRBJ1-5, with a tentative D call TRBD1 (5 bases). V was trimmed by 2 bases and J by 5 bases, leaving 10 bases between them. CDR3 length equals 14 residues. The CDR3 nucleotides are TGTGCCAGCAGTTTAATGGGGGAGGATCAGCCCCAGCATTTT. This encodes CASSLMGEDQPQHF.

The rearrangement joins TRBV5-4 to TRBJ2-6; no clear D. Germline V gives CDR1 SGHNT, CDR2 YYREEE (reference sequence). The CDR3 contains 19 residues. Deletions cut 2 bases from V and 0 bases from J, with 18 bases between. As DNA, the CDR3 is TGTGCCAGCAGCTTAATTGATCGGGTCGTTCGCTCTGGGGCCAACGTCCTGACTTTC. Translating gives CASSLIDRVVRSGANVLTF.

On this clonotype itself: A junction boundary mismatches the germline segment, possibly from a read error. This sequence joins TRBV11-3 and TRBJ1-1, with a tentative D call TRBD1 (6 bases). Germline loops: CDR1 SGHNT, CDR2 YENEEA. The CDR3 extends over 13 amino acids. This chain's CDR3 is CASSRERDTQAFF. The CDR3 coding sequence is TGTGCCAGCAGCAGGGAACGGGACACTCAAGCTTTCTTT.